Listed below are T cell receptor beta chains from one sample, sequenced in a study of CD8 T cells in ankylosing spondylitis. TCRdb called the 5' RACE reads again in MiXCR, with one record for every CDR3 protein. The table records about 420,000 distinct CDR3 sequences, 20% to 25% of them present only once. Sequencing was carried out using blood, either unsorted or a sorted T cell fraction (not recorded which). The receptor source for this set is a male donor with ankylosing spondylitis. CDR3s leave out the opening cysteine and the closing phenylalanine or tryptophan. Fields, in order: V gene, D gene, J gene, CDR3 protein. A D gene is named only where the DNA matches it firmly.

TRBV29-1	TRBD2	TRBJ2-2	SVVWTSPGELF
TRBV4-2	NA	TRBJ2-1	ASSQGERGKQF
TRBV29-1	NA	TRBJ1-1	SVDREAF
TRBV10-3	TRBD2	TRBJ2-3	AISPGLAEDTQY
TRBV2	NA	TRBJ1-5	ASSSAELRQPQH
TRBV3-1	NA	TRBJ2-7	ASSQDLTISYEQY
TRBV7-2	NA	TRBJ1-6	ASSLKGFNSPLH
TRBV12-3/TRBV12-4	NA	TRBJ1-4	ASSLREKLF
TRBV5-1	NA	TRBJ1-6	ASSFGTSPLH
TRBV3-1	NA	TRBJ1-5	ASSQAPQGLSSNQPQH
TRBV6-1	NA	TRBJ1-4	ASSKTGAEKLF
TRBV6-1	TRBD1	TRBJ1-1	ASRFNRGQDTEAF
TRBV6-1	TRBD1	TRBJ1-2	ASSLTVSTGDGYT
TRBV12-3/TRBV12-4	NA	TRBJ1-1	ASSLAGRGNEAF
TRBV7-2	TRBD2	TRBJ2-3	ASSLQTSEADTQY
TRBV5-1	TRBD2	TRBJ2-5	ASSGLAGNQETQY
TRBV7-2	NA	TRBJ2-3	ASSSALEDTQY
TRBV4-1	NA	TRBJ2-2	ASSQDGDLIGELF
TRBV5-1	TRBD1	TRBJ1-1	ASSLVGQGTAEAF
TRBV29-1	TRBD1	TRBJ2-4	SVPGQGANIQY
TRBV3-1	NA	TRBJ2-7	ASSKDTYEQY
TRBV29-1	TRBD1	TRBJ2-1	SVVRTGLPDNEQF
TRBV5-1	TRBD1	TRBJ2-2	ASSPGQVLTGELF
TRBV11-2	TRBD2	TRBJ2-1	ASSSPREGVSYNEQF
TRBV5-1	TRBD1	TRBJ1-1	ASSWTGGASTEAF
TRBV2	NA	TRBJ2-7	ASRADPGYEQY
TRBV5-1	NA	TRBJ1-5	ASSLGRGDQPQH
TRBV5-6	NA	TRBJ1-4	ASSLTGTRNEKLF
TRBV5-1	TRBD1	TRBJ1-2	ASSYTTGQTTNYGYT
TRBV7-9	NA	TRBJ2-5	ASSLTYGGETQY
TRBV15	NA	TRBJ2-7	ATSRDGGFGQY
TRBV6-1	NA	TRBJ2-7	ASSVHEQY
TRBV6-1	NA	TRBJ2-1	ASSVQIYNEQF
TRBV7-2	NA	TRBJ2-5	ASSFQPGIQETQY
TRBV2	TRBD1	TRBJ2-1	ASDRVNEQF
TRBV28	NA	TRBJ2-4	ASSLYPYDRISSNIQY
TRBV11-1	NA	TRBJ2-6	ASITSNGGTRDGANVLT
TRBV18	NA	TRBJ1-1	ASSPRGYGTEAF
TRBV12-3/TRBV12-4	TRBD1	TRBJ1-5	ASSFSGRGLVFNQPQH
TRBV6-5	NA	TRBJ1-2	ASSYGGPNYGYT
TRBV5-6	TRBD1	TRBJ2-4	ASSLAGTGKNIQY
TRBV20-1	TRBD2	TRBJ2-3	SAGTSEDTQY
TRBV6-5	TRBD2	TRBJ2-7	ASSYPQAGGNEQY
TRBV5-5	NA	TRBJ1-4	ASSHRASNEKLF
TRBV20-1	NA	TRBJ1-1	SAGTTGEAF
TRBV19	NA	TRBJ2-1	ASSMFRAVMDEQF
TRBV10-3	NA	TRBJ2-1	AISAVMDTNEQF
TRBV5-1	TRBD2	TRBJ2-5	ASSLADLAGGETQY
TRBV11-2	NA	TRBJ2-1	ASSLQGSSVRQF
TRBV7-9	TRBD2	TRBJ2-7	ASRSGLAGNYEQY
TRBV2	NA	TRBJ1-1	ASSQHLNTEAF
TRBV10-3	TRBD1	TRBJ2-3	ATTIGQASTDTQY
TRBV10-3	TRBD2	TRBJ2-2	AISGGTSSYTGELF
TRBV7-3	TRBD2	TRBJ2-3	ASSLGVAGADTQY
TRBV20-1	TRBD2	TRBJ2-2	SARSLAGGTGELF
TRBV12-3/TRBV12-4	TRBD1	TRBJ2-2	ASSGQGAGTGELF
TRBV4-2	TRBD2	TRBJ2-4	ASSLVLAGLDIQY
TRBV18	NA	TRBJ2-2	ASSRNRDTGELF
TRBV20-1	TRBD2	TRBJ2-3	SPTRLSPSGGDTQY
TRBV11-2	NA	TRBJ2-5	ASSLGVVVETQY